The 20 T cell receptor beta chains in this list originate from one sample, sequenced in a study of T cell responses to AZD1222 COVID-19 vaccine. Clones were sequenced by immunoSEQ multiplex PCR, and TCRdb holds only the in-frame ones, with some missing. Of about 190,000 clones in the sample, approximately 91% were seen once. The source was peripheral blood, collected on day 0 of AZD1222 vaccination. The receptors were sampled from an adult in good health.

The rearrangement uses TRBV18 and TRBJ2-1, with 11 bases matching TRBD1. Per the germline V gene, CDR1 is KGHSH and CDR2 is LQKENI. V lost 7 bases and J lost 5; bases outside the gene matches: 4. The CDR3 is made up of 14 amino acids. CDR3 nucleotide sequence: TGTGCCAGCTACCGGGACAGGGGGGACAATGAGCAGTTCTTC. Its protein is CASYRDRGDNEQFF.

This clone was seen once. Other DNA sequences in this specimen translate into the identical CDR3. J is TRBJ2-7 and V is TRBV5-1; no clear D gene. Germline CDR1 is SGHRS and CDR2 is YFSETQ. With 1 base removed from V and 1 base from J, the gap between germline ends came to 6 bases. CDR3 length: 13 amino acids. The chain's CDR3 is CASSLSSSYEQYF. CDR3 bases: TGCGCCAGCAGCTTGAGCTCATCCTACGAGCAGTACTTC.

This clone was seen just once. The chain combines TRBV6-5 with TRBJ2-2, with a tentative D call TRBD1 (6 bases). Germline values: CDR1 MNHEY, CDR2 SVGAGI. The CDR3 runs to 15 residues. Between the trimmed V and J ends, which lost 2 bases and 6 bases, there was a span of 13 bases. Here the CDR3 DNA reads TGTGCCAGCAGTTACACAGGGTCGATCGCCGGGGAGCTGTTTTTT. Its protein is CASSYTGSIAGELFF.

The rearrangement joins TRBV11-3 to TRBJ2-3; 7 nucleotides agree with TRBD1. Germline assignment: CDR1 SGHNT and CDR2 YENEEA. V shed 4 bases, J shed 11 bases, and the junction held 3 bases outside the gene matches. The CDR3 consists of 11 residues. For the CDR3, the DNA is TGTGCCAGCAGCTCGACAGGGCGGCAGTATTTT. Amino acid sequence: CASSSTGRQYF.

Here the CDR3 DNA reads TGTGCCAGCAGCGCGTCGACAGGAATAGGAAACACCATATATTTT. It specifies CASSASTGIGNTIYF. The chain uses TRBV7-3 and TRBJ1-3; TRBD1 might be the D (6 bases). Trimming cost V 5 bases and J 4 bases, with 15 bases left between them. The CDR3 has 15 residues. Germline values: CDR1 SGHTA, CDR2 FQGTGA.

The chain combines TRBV5-4 with TRBJ1-1, with 11 bases that match TRBD1. The CDR3 sequence is 14 residues long. J was trimmed by 5 bases and V by 3 bases; bases with no gene match: 3. Germline V CDR1 and CDR2: SGHNT, YYREEE (reference sequence). The CDR3 nucleotides are TGTGCCAGCAGCTGGGGACAGGGGGATACTGAAGCTTTCTTT. It yields the protein CASSWGQGDTEAFF.

V gene TRBV5-6 combines with J gene TRBJ2-7; D may be TRBD1 (6 bases). The CDR3 contains 15 residues. Germline CDR1 and CDR2: SGHDT and YYEEEE. The V and J ends lost 1 base and 0 bases respectively, with 11 bases between them. The CDR3 nucleotides are TGTGCCAGCAGCTTGTCCCCGGACAGCTCCTACGAGCAGTACTTC. This codes for CASSLSPDSSYEQYF.

The genes are TRBV5-3 and TRBJ1-6; a weak D match, TRBD1 (6 bases). TRBV5-3 is an open reading frame whose function is uncertain. The CDR3 totals 17 residues. The V gene lost 3 bases and the J gene lost 10 bases, with 23 bases spanning the gap. The CDR3 coding sequence is TGTGCCAGAAGCTGTAGACAGGCCCTCCGAAGGAACTCACCCCTCCACTTT. Translation: CARSCRQALRRNSPLHF.

J is TRBJ2-1 and V is TRBV7-2, with unresolved D. The CDR3 sequence is 13 residues long. Germline V gene lookup returns CDR1 SGHTA and CDR2 FQGNSA. Between the trimmed V and J ends, which lost 5 bases and 6 bases, there was a span of 11 bases. The CDR3 loop is CASSVGSANEQFF. In DNA, the CDR3 is TGTGCCAGCAGCGTTGGTTCCGCCAATGAGCAGTTCTTC.

The chain recombines TRBV28 with TRBJ1-4, with D maybe TRBD1 (5 bases). V lost 5 bases and J 1 base, leaving 11 bases between the germline ends. The CDR3 is made up of 15 amino acids. The V gene's germline CDR1 is MDHEN and CDR2 SYDVKM. The CDR3 reads CASSKTGGTNEKLFF. The CDR3 DNA is TGTGCCAGCAGTAAGACGGGGGGAACTAATGAAAAACTGTTTTTT.

Regarding this clone: Other DNA sequences in this sample translate to the same CDR3. The chain combines TRBV27 with TRBJ2-5, with D unresolved. The CDR3 is 11 residues long. V dropped 4 bases and J dropped 4 bases, with 4 bases sitting between them. CDR1 and CDR2 from the germline V gene are MNHEY and SMNVEV (reference sequence). CDR3 residues: CASSSSETQYF. Here the CDR3 DNA reads TGTGCCAGCAGTTCTTCAGAGACCCAGTACTTC.

CDR3 loop: CASSSRGLNTEAFF. The CDR3, as DNA: TGTGCCAGCAGCTCCAGGGGATTGAACACTGAAGCTTTCTTT. This chain joins TRBV7-8 and TRBJ1-1; D possibly corresponds to TRBD1 (6 bases). The V gene lost 4 bases and the J gene lost 0 bases, with 9 bases spanning the gap. Germline V CDR1 and CDR2: SGHVS, FQNEAQ. The length of the CDR3 is 14 residues. Full variable domain (remainder filled in from reference TRBV7-8 and TRBJ1-1): GAGVSQSPRYKVAKRGQDVALRCDPISGHVSLFWYQQALGQGPEFLTYFQNEAQLDKSGLPSDRFFAERPEGSVSTLKIQRTQQEDSAVYLCASSSRGLNTEAFFGQGTRLTVV.

V is TRBV13 and J is TRBJ2-7, with 10 nucleotides matching TRBD1. CDR1 and CDR2 (germline): PRHDT, FYEKMQ (reference sequence). Trimming removed 5 bases from V and 5 bases from J; junction bases left unmatched: 12. The CDR3 is made up of 16 amino acids. This chain's CDR3 is CASSPNPGQGSDEQYF. The CDR3 bases are TGTGCCAGCAGCCCCAATCCGGGACAGGGGTCCGACGAGCAGTACTTC.

The chain employs TRBV9 and TRBJ2-4; 7 positions match TRBD2. The germline CDR1 and CDR2 sequences are SGDLS and YYNGEE. Unmatched junction bases numbered 8, after V lost 0 bases and J lost 8 bases. The CDR3 sequence is 15 residues long. The CDR3 loop reads CASSVGGGAMDIQYF. CDR3 nucleotide sequence: TGTGCCAGCAGCGTAGGGGGAGGGGCTATGGACATTCAGTACTTC.

V gene TRBV13 combines with J gene TRBJ1-1, with 7 bases matching TRBD1. With V trimmed by 5 bases and J by 4 bases, 16 bases remained unmatched. The CDR3 covers 17 residues. Germline loops: CDR1 PRHDT, CDR2 FYEKMQ (reference sequence). CDR3 region: CASSLTANRGDLTEAFF. CDR3 nucleotides: TGTGCCAGCAGCCTCACCGCAAACAGGGGTGATCTCACTGAAGCTTTCTTT.

This sequence joins TRBV29-1 and TRBJ1-2; D is unclear. V was trimmed by 3 bases and J by 12 bases, leaving 8 bases between them. CDR1 and CDR2 from the germline V gene are SQVTM and ANQGSEA. The length of the CDR3 is 9 residues. In DNA form, the CDR3 reads TGCAGCGTTGACCGGGTCGACACCTTC. Amino acid sequence: CSVDRVDTF.

The gene calls are TRBV10-3 and TRBJ2-2; 9 bases fit TRBD1. V lost 2 bases and J lost 4; bases outside the gene matches: 2. The CDR3 extends over 15 amino acids. Germline lookup yields CDR1 ENHRY and CDR2 SYGVKD. This CDR3 is CAISERTGATGELFF. The DNA of the CDR3 is TGTGCCATCAGTGAGAGGACAGGGGCCACCGGGGAGCTGTTTTTT.

This chain joins TRBV7-6 and TRBJ2-7, with D tentatively TRBD1 (5 bases). The CDR3 sequence is 15 residues long. The V end lost 2 bases, the J end lost 1 base, and 12 bases lay between the germline ends. Germline V CDR1 and CDR2: SGHVS, FNYEAQ. DNA of the CDR3: TGTGCCAGCAGCTTACTACCGGACAAATCCTACGAGCAGTACTTC. This sequence encodes CASSLLPDKSYEQYF.

The chain uses TRBV5-1 and TRBJ2-7; 11 positions agree with TRBD2. CDR3 length: 18 residues. J lost 5 bases, V lost 0 bases, and 13 bases had no gene match. Germline V lookup: CDR1 SGHRS, CDR2 YFSETQ. The CDR3 DNA sequence: TGCGCCAGCAGCTTGGACCCACCTACTAGCGGGAGTCGTCACGAGCAGTACTTC. Residues: CASSLDPPTSGSRHEQYF.

The genes are TRBV2 and TRBJ2-3; possible D gene TRBD1, 6 bases. The CDR3 runs 15 residues. The V end lost 2 bases, the J end lost 3 bases, and 12 bases lay between the germline ends. Germline-derived CDR1 and CDR2 are SNHLY and FYNNEI. In DNA, the CDR3 is TGTGCCAGCAGTGAATTGGGGGCTGGGACAGATACGCAGTATTTT. Amino acids: CASSELGAGTDTQYF.